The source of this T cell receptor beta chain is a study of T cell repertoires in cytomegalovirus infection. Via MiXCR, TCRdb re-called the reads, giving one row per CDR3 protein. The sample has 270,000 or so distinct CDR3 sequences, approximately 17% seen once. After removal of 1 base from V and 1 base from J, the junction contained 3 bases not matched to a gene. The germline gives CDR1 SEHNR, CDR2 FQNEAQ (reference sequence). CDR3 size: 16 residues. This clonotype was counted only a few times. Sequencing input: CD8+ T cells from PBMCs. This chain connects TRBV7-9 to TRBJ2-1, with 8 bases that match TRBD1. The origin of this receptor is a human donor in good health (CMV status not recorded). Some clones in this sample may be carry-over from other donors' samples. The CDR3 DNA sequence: TGTGCCAGCAGCTTAGGACAGGGGACTTCCTACAATGAGCAGTTCTTC. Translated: CASSLGQGTSYNEQFF.